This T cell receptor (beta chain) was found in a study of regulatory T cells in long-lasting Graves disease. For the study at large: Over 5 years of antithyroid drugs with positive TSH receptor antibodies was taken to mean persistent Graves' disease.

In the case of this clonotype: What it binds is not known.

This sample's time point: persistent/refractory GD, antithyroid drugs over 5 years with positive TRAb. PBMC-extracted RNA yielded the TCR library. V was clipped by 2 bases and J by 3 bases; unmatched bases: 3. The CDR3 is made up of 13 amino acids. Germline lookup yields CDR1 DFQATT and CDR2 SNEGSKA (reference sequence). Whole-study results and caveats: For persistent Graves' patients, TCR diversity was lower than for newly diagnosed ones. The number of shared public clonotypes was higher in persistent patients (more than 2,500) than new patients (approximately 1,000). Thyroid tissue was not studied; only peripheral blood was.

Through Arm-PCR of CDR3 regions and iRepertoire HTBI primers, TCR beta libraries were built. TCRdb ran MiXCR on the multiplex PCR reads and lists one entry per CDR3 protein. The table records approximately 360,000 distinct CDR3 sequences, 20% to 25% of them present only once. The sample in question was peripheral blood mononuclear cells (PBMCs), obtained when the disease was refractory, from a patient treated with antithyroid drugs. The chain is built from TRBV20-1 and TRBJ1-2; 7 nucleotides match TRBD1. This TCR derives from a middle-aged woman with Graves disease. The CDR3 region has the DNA TGCAGTGCTAGAAACAGGGGAGACTATGGCTACACCTTC. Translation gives CSARNRGDYGYTF.